These T cell receptor beta chains were read from a single sample in a study of cytomegalovirus exposure and HLA in healthy donors. Libraries were prepared by immunoSEQ multiplex PCR; TCRdb keeps only in-frame clonotypes and omits some of them. The sample holds fewer than 250,000 clones, 70% to 80% seen once. Sequencing was performed on PBMCs. Every receptor here comes from a male donor in good health and CMV-seropositive. The CDR3 runs from the conserved cysteine through the conserved F or W. A D gene is named only where the DNA matches it firmly. A row's size may be missing; if present it is once, few, many or a size class.

TGTGCCAGCAGCCAAGACCCGGGAGGCAATTACAATGAGCAGTTCTTC CASSQDPGGNYNEQFF TRBV4-2 - TRBD2 TRBJ2-1 16
TGTGCCAGCAGCTTTGGACTAGCGGAGACCGGGGAGCTGTTTTTT CASSFGLAETGELFF TRBV7-9 - TRBD2 TRBJ2-2 15
TGTGCCAGCAGTTTAGGAGGGAACGAGCAGTACTTC CASSLGGNEQYF TRBV27 - - TRBJ2-7 12
TGTGCCAGCAGCGTGGCCCGAGGAGACACTGAAGCTTTCTTT CASSVARGDTEAFF TRBV9 - - TRBJ1-1 14
TGTGCCAGCAGTTCATTCACAGGGGTGGGCTCCTATGGCTACACCTTC CASSSFTGVGSYGYTF TRBV7-3 few TRBD1 TRBJ1-2 16
TGTGCCAGCCAGTCAGTATACAATGAGCAGTTCTTC CASQSVYNEQFF TRBV6-5 - - TRBJ2-1 12
TGTGCCAGCAGCCCGGGACTAGCGGGAGTGGGTGAGACCCAGTACTTC CASSPGLAGVGETQYF TRBV9 - TRBD2 TRBJ2-5 16
TGCGCCAGCAGCCAAGCTCAGGGGGCCGAGCAGTACTTC CASSQAQGAEQYF TRBV4-3 - TRBD1 TRBJ2-7 13
TGTGCCAGCAGTTTATTGAGGGCACGAGGCAATCAGCCCCAGCATTTT CASSLLRARGNQPQHF TRBV28 once - TRBJ1-5 16
TGTGCCAGCAGCAGCGTAGGGGCTGAAGCTTTCTTT CASSSVGAEAFF TRBV6-5 - - TRBJ1-1 12
TGTGCCACCGAGACAATGGGTAGAGATGAGCAGTTCTTC CATETMGRDEQFF TRBV28 few - TRBJ2-1 13
TGTGCCAGCAGCTTAGATCAGGGATGGAACGAAGCTTTCTTT CASSLDQGWNEAFF TRBV7-6 few - TRBJ1-1 14
TGTGCCAGCAGCTTTTCGCAGGGGACAGATACGCAGTATTTT CASSFSQGTDTQYF TRBV7-9 - - TRBJ2-3 14
TGTGCCAGCAGCCTCACTAGCGCGAGGGGCGGCGGGGAGCTGTTTTTT CASSLTSARGGGELFF TRBV4-2 - TRBD2 TRBJ2-2 16
TGTGCCAGCAGCGTGACGGGGGGCCTTGAGCAGTTCTTC CASSVTGGLEQFF TRBV6-4 - - TRBJ2-1 13
TGTGCCAGCAGTTACTCAGGACAGGGGAACACTGAAGCTTTCTTT CASSYSGQGNTEAFF TRBV6-5 - TRBD1 TRBJ1-1 15
TGCGCCAGCAGAAAGGACAGGGGGCTAGAGCCCCAGCATTTT CASRKDRGLEPQHF TRBV5-1 - TRBD1 TRBJ1-5 14
TGTGCCAGCAGCTTCACAGGGCGGCACAATGAGCAGTTCTTC CASSFTGRHNEQFF TRBV11-2 - - TRBJ2-1 14
TGTGCCAGCAGTACGACCCGCGACTTCACAGATACGCAGTATTTT CASSTTRDFTDTQYF TRBV6-6 - - TRBJ2-3 15
TGTGCCAGCAGCCCCCAGACCGGGGGGTACAATGAGCAGTTCTTC CASSPQTGGYNEQFF TRBV7-2 - TRBD2 TRBJ2-1 15
TGTGCCAGCAGTGAATGGGGACAGGGGCGGTTGAACACTGAAGCTTTCTTT CASSEWGQGRLNTEAFF TRBV25-1 - TRBD1 TRBJ1-1 17
TGTGCCAGCAGCTTTAGTACAGGTACTGGGGCCAACGTCCTGACTTTC CASSFSTGTGANVLTF TRBV7-9 - - TRBJ2-6 16
TGTGCCAGCAGTGACGGGACAGGGAGAACCCAGCATTTT CASSDGTGRTQHF TRBV6-4 - TRBD1 TRBJ1-5 13
TGCGCCAGCAGCCAAGAATTAGAGGTCTTAATCAATGAGCAGTTCTTC CASSQELEVLINEQFF TRBV4-3 - - TRBJ2-1 16
TGTGCCAGCAGCCAGCGGGGGGGGTCAGATGGCTACACCTTC CASSQRGGSDGYTF TRBV7-9 few - TRBJ1-2 14
TGTGCCAGCAGCTCCGGAGGGGGGGCCGGGAAGGAGACCCAGTACTTC CASSSGGGAGKETQYF TRBV9 once - TRBJ2-5 16
TGTGCCAGCAGTTCCGGTGGGGCTGGCACCGGGGAGCTGTTTTTT CASSSGGAGTGELFF TRBV6-5 - - TRBJ2-2 15
TGTGCCAGCAGCTCCCCGGGACGGGGGGAGAGGTCACCCCTCCACTTT CASSSPGRGERSPLHF TRBV7-2 - - TRBJ1-6 16
TGTGCCAGCACAGGTGATAAAGAGACCCAGTACTTC CASTGDKETQYF TRBV28 - - TRBJ2-5 12
TGTGCCATCAGTGCCGGACAGGGAAGGACCGAAGCTTTCTTT CAISAGQGRTEAFF TRBV10-3 - TRBD1 TRBJ1-1 14
TGTGCCAGTAGTATAGTTGGCGGGCCGATCTACGAGCAGTACTTC CASSIVGGPIYEQYF TRBV19 - - TRBJ2-7 15
TGTGCCAGCAGCTTAGGACAGGGCCATCACCGGGAGCTGTTTTTT CASSLGQGHHRELFF TRBV7-8 once TRBD1 TRBJ2-2 15
TGTGCCAGCAGCCCGATTGTTAGAGGGGGCAGGCTTTCACCCCTCCACTTT CASSPIVRGGRLSPLHF TRBV7-2 - TRBD1 TRBJ1-6 17
TGTGCCAGCAGCTTCGGACAGGGTAGAGCAGAGACCCAGTACTTC CASSFGQGRAETQYF TRBV6-5 once TRBD1 TRBJ2-5 15
TGTGCCAGCAGCGCCTCACTAGCGCCACACAATGAGCAGTTCTTC CASSASLAPHNEQFF TRBV2 - TRBD2 TRBJ2-1 15
TGTGCCAGCAGTGGGACAGGGGGGTCACCCCTCCACTTT CASSGTGGSPLHF TRBV27 - TRBD1 TRBJ1-6 13
TGTGCCAGCAGCTTGAGGGGGTATGGCACAGATACGCAGTATTTT CASSLRGYGTDTQYF TRBV5-4 - - TRBJ2-3 15
TGTGCCATCCGGGACAGAAATCAGCCCCAGCATTTT CAIRDRNQPQHF TRBV10-3 few TRBD1 TRBJ1-5 12
TGTGCCAGCAGAACATATACCTACGAGCAGTACTTC CASRTYTYEQYF TRBV28 - - TRBJ2-7 12
TGTGCCAGCAGCGTTACGGGAACGGATTCACCCCTCCACTTT CASSVTGTDSPLHF TRBV9 - - TRBJ1-6 14
TGTGCCAGCAGCTTGAAAGGGGGAAGTGAAAAACTGTTTTTT CASSLKGGSEKLFF TRBV5-4 - - TRBJ1-4 14